This is a list of T cell receptor beta chains from one sample in a study of T cell responses to AZD1222 COVID-19 vaccine. Using immunoSEQ multiplex PCR, the repertoire was profiled, and TCRdb retains in-frame clones only, with some absent. This table has approximately 93,000 clones, about nine tenths appearing once. The source was peripheral blood, collected 28 days after the second AZD1222 dose. Receptors originate from an adult who received the AZD1222 COVID-19 vaccine. CDR3s include the opening cysteine and the closing phenylalanine or tryptophan. Fields, in order: V gene, clone size, J gene, D gene, CDR3 DNA, CDR3 protein. D genes are given only for firm matches. Not every row has a clone size; where given, it reads once, few, many or a size class.

TRBV5-4	-	TRBJ1-2	-	TGTGCCAGCAGCTCTCCCCCATACTATGGCTACACCTTC	CASSSPPYYGYTF
TRBV6-5	-	TRBJ2-5	-	TGTGCCAGCAGTTACCGGACAGAAGAGACCCAGTACTTC	CASSYRTEETQYF
TRBV20-1	-	TRBJ2-2	-	TGCAGTGCTAGTTTTAGCGGAGGTACCGGGGAGCTGTTTTTT	CSASFSGGTGELFF
TRBV4-3	-	TRBJ2-3	TRBD1	TGCGCCAGCAGCCAGCGTGGGACAGGGATTAGGACAGATACGCAGTATTTT	CASSQRGTGIRTDTQYF
TRBV29-1	-	TRBJ1-2	-	TGCAGCGTTGAGGGGCTTACCCCTAAACTAAACTATGGCTACACCTTC	CSVEGLTPKLNYGYTF
TRBV10-3	-	TRBJ1-1	-	TGTGCCGCCCACGGGACTGAAGCTTTCTTT	CAAHGTEAFF
TRBV27	-	TRBJ1-1	-	TGTGCCAGCAGACGGACAGAGAACACTGAAGCTTTCTTT	CASRRTENTEAFF
TRBV19	-	TRBJ2-3	TRBD2	TGTGCCAGTAGTTCGAGGCCAGCGGGGCTATTTTTGTTT	CASSSRPAGLFLF
TRBV19	-	TRBJ1-1	-	TGTGCCAGTAGTATTTCTCCCTCTCGCGGGGATCACACTGAAGCTTTCTTT	CASSISPSRGDHTEAFF
TRBV7-6	-	TRBJ1-3	TRBD1	TGTGCCAGCAGCTCATGGGACAGCTCTGGAAACACCATATATTTT	CASSSWDSSGNTIYF
TRBV27	-	TRBJ1-1	-	TGTGCCAGCAGTCTACAGGGTCCTGAAGCTTTCTTT	CASSLQGPEAFF
TRBV28	-	TRBJ1-6	-	TGTGCCAGCAGTTCACCGACTGTTGGGGGTTCACCCCTCCACTTT	CASSSPTVGGSPLHF
TRBV5-1	few	TRBJ1-1	-	TGCGCCAGCAGCTTGGACGGTGTGGGGAACACTGAAGCTTTCTTT	CASSLDGVGNTEAFF
TRBV6-5	-	TRBJ2-6	-	TGTGCCAGCAGTTACTCCCCATTATCTGGGGCCAACGTCCTGACTTTC	CASSYSPLSGANVLTF
TRBV7-3	-	TRBJ2-1	TRBD2	TGTGCCAGCAGCTTAGACCGGGACTACATAAATGAGCAGTTCTTC	CASSLDRDYINEQFF